This T cell receptor (beta chain) was sequenced in a study of OX40 agonist ivuxolimab in advanced cancers. Per the germline V gene, CDR1 is SGHRS and CDR2 is YFSETQ. V lost 4 bases, J lost 1 base, and 17 bases lay in between. This CDR3 contains 16 residues. Blood was sampled at baseline, cycle 4 day 1, and cycle 7 day 1. Only in-frame clones appear in the TCRdb table, and some are missing; sequencing was by immunoSEQ multiplex PCR. This sample has around 35,000 clones, with 65% to 80% found just once. Sequencing was performed on CD4+ or CD8+ T cells sorted from blood, taken in a trial of the OX40 agonist ivuxolimab. The receptor was isolated from an adult with an advanced solid tumor such as melanoma, head and neck, liver or kidney cancer. J is TRBJ1-1 and V is TRBV5-1; unclear D gene. CDR3 in amino acids: CASSQQGIGGNTEAFF. Written as DNA, the CDR3 is TGCGCCAGCAGCCAACAAGGTATAGGTGGGAACACTGAAGCTTTCTTT.